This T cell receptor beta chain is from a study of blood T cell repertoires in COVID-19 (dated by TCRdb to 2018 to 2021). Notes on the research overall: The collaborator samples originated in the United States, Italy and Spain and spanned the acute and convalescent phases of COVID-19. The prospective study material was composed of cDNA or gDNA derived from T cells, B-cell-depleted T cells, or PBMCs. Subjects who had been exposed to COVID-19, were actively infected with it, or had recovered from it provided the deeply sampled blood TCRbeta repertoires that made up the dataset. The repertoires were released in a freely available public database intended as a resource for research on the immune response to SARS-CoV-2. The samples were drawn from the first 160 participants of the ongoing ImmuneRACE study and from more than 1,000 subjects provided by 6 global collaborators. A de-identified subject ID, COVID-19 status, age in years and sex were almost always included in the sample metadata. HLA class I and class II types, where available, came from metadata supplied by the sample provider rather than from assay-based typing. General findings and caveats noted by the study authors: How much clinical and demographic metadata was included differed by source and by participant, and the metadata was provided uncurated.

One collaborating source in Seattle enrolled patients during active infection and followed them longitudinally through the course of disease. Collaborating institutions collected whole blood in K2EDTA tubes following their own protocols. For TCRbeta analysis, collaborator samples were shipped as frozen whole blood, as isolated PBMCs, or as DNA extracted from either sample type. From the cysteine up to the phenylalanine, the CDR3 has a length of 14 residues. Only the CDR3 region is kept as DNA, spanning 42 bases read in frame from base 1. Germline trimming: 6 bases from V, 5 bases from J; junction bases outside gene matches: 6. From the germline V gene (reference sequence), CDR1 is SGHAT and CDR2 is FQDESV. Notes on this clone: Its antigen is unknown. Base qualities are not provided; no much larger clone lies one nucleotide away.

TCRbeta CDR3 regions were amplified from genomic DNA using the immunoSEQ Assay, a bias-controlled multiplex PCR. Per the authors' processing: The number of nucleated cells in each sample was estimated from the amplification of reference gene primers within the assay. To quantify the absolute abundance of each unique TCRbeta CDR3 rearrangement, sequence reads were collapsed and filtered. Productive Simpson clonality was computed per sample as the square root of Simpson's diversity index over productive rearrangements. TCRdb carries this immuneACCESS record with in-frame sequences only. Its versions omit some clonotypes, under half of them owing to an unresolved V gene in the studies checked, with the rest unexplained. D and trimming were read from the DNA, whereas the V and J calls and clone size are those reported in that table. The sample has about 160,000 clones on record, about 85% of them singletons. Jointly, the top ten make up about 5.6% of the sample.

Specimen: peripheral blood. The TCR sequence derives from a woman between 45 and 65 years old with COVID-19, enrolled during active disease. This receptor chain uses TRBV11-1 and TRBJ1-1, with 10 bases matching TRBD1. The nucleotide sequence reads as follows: TGTGCCAGCAGGCCCGGGACAGGGGTAACTGAAGCTTTCTTT. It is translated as CASRPGTGVTEAFF.